One sample yielded the 14 T cell receptor beta chains listed below, sequenced in a study of patients and donors after allogeneic stem cell transplantation. TCRdb redid the calling of the RT-PCR reads with MiXCR, one entry per CDR3 protein. The data show 87,000 or so distinct CDR3 sequences, roughly 5.1% seen once. Sequenced sample: blood, either unsorted or a sorted T cell fraction (not recorded which). The source of these receptors is a human donor who was either an allogeneic HSCT recipient or a stem cell or donor lymphocyte infusion donor (not recorded which). It is not recorded whose cells these are; they may come from a transplant donor.

This clonotype came up many times. This chain links TRBV15 with TRBJ2-5; D remains ambiguous. Looked up from germline, CDR1 is LNHNV and CDR2 is YYDKDF (reference sequence). V was shortened by 3 bases and J by 0 bases, with 5 bases between the two germline ends. The CDR3 spans 13 residues. The CDR3 DNA is TGTGCCACCAGCAGTCAGTACCAAGAGACCCAGTACTTC. Amino acid sequence: CATSSQYQETQYF.

This clonotype appeared many times. This chain uses TRBV15 with TRBJ2-7; D unclear. This CDR3 is 15 amino acids long. Per germline, CDR1 LNHNV and CDR2 YYDKDF (reference sequence). V gave up 0 bases and J gave up 5 bases, with 14 bases separating them. CDR3 loop: CATSRDLRVTHEQYF. As DNA, the CDR3 is TGTGCCACCAGCAGAGACCTCCGGGTCACCCACGAGCAGTACTTC.

This clonotype was picked up many times. The V gene is TRBV11-1, the J gene TRBJ2-3; the D is unclear. The CDR3 consists of 15 residues. The ends were cut back, 3 bases at V and 1 base at J, with 11 bases in the middle. Germline V gene data show CDR1 as SGHAT and CDR2 as FQDESV (reference sequence). CDR3 loop: CASSLGRFGTDTQYF. The CDR3 DNA sequence: TGTGCCAGCAGCTTGGGCAGGTTTGGCACAGATACGCAGTATTTT.

This chain's CDR3 is CSASALRGDTEAFF. The CDR3 bases are TGCAGTGCTAGCGCCCTCAGGGGGGACACTGAAGCTTTCTTT. The chain recombines TRBV20-1 with TRBJ1-1; 7 bases line up with TRBD1. V shed 3 bases and J 3 bases; nucleotides not matched to a gene: 7. The length of the CDR3 is 14 residues. Germline V gene sequence: CDR1 DFQATT, CDR2 SNEGSKA (reference sequence).

This clonotype came up many times. The genes are TRBV6-2 or TRBV6-3 and TRBJ2-2, with D perhaps TRBD2 (6 bases). The CDR3 runs 16 residues. Trimming removed 2 bases from V and 5 bases from J, with 15 bases in between. Germline V CDR1 and CDR2: MNHEY, SVGEGT. The CDR3 DNA is TGTGCCAGCAGTTACGTAGTAGCGGATGGAACCGGGGAGCTGTTTTTT. It translates to CASSYVVADGTGELFF.

There are many counts of this clonotype. This chain's CDR3 is CASSPQIYEQYF. The CDR3 coding sequence is TGTGCCAGCTCACCGCAAATTTACGAGCAGTACTTC. The V and J genes are TRBV18 and TRBJ2-7; no reliable D call. V gave up 3 bases and J gave up 4 bases, with 7 bases separating them. This CDR3 contains 12 residues. Germline V gives CDR1 KGHSH, CDR2 LQKENI.

This clonotype was counted ten times or more. This chain uses TRBV6-2 or TRBV6-3 with TRBJ2-6, with 8 bases identical to TRBD2. CDR1 and CDR2 (germline): MNHEY, SVGEGT. This CDR3 has 20 amino acids. After removal of 2 bases from V and 0 bases from J, the junction contained 12 bases not matched to a gene. The CDR3 coding sequence is TGTGCCAGCAGTTACCCCGGGGGGGCAGACCACGGCTCTGGGGCCAACGTCCTGACTTTC. This codes for CASSYPGGADHGSGANVLTF.

This clonotype was seen a handful of times. Being one base from a much bigger clone, this may be a read error. The CDR3 nucleotides are TGTGCCAGCAGTTACCGGGACGGAAGGGAGACCCAGTACTTC. It translates to CASSYRDGRETQYF. This chain connects TRBV28 to TRBJ2-5, with D possibly called TRBD1 or TRBD2 (5 bases each). The CDR3 has 14 residues. Looked up from germline, CDR1 is MDHEN and CDR2 is SYDVKM. Trimming left V 4 bases short and J 5 bases short, with 14 bases between.

This clonotype was recorded at least ten times. The chain couples TRBV11-2 to TRBJ2-2; 7 nucleotides match TRBD1. The CDR3 is 16 amino acids. The germline CDR1 and CDR2 sequences are SGHAT and FQNNGV. V shed 0 bases, J shed 2 bases, and the junction held 3 bases outside the gene matches. The CDR3 here is CASSLETGYNTGELFF. The CDR3 coding sequence is TGTGCCAGCAGCTTAGAGACAGGGTATAACACCGGGGAGCTGTTTTTT.

This clonotype was picked up many times. The gene calls are TRBV24-1 and TRBJ2-3; no definite D call. Germline-derived CDR1 and CDR2 are KGHDR and SFDVKD. The CDR3 covers 13 residues. V shed 4 bases and J shed 4 bases, with 8 bases lying between them. DNA of the CDR3: TGTGCCACCAGTGACGTAATTGCAGATACGCAGTATTTT. This sequence encodes CATSDVIADTQYF.

This clonotype was recorded at least ten times. The CDR3 DNA reads TGTGCCAGCACCCTGCCGGGGACAGATACGCAGTATTTT. The encoded protein is CASTLPGTDTQYF. The chain joins TRBV28 to TRBJ2-3, with D possibly matching TRBD2 (5 bases). Looked up from germline, CDR1 is MDHEN and CDR2 is SYDVKM. CDR3 length: 13 residues. Trimming removed 7 bases from V and 3 bases from J, with 11 bases in between.

This clonotype has only a few counts. This sequence joins TRBV6-1 and TRBJ1-3, with D unclear. Germline V CDR1 and CDR2: MNHNS, SASEGT. Trimming left V 2 bases short and J 5 bases short, with 4 bases between. CDR3 size: 12 residues. The CDR3 is CASSESRNTIYF. DNA for the CDR3: TGTGCCAGCAGTGAATCCCGAAACACCATATATTTT.

The chain recombines TRBV7-8 with TRBJ2-7; possibly TRBD1 for D (5 bases). This CDR3 comprises 14 residues. V was pared by 2 bases and J by 0 bases, with 8 bases between. Germline CDR1 reads SGHVS; CDR2 reads FQNEAQ. The CDR3 reads CASSLRGVSYEQYF. CDR3 DNA: TGTGCCAGCAGCTTAAGGGGCGTCTCCTACGAGCAGTACTTC.

This clonotype was found many times. The chain couples TRBV21-1 to TRBJ2-7. TRBV21-1 is shown as a pseudogene. The length of the CDR3 is 15 residues. CDR3 sequence reads: CASSKATGRSYEQYF. As DNA, the CDR3 is TGTGCCAGCAGCAAAGCGACAGGGAGGTCCTACGAGCAGTACTTC.